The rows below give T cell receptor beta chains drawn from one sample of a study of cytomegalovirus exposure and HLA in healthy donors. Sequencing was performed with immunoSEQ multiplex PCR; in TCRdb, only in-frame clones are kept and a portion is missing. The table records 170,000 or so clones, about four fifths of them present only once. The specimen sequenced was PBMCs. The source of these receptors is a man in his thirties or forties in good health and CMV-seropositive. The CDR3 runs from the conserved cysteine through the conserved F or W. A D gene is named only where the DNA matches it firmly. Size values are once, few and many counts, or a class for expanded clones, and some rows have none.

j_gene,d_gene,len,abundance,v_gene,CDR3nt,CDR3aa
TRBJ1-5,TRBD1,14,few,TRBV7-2,TGTGCCAGCAGCCTCAGACAGGGGACTCAGCCCCAGCATTTT,CASSLRQGTQPQHF
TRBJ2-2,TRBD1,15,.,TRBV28,TGTGCCAGCAGCACAGGGGCTTTACACACCGGGGAGCTGTTTTTT,CASSTGALHTGELFF
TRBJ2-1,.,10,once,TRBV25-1,TGTGCCAGCAGCGGGAAAGAGCAGTTCTTC,CASSGKEQFF
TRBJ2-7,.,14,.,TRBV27,TGTGCCAGCAGTTTGAACAGGAACTCCTACGAGCAGTACTTC,CASSLNRNSYEQYF
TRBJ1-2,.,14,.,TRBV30,TGTGCCTGGAGTCCCGGACGGGGGGCGCATGGCTACACCTTC,CAWSPGRGAHGYTF
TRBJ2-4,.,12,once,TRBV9,TGTGCCTCCTCGGGGAGCAGAAACATTCAGTACTTC,CASSGSRNIQYF
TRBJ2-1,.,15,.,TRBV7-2,TGTGCCAGCAGCAACGGGGGGCTCTCCTACAATGAGCAGTTCTTC,CASSNGGLSYNEQFF
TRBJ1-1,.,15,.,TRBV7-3,TGTGCCAGCAGCCCCAGGGTGGGCAGGGTCACTGAAGCTTTCTTT,CASSPRVGRVTEAFF
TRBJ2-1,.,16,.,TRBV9,TGTGCCAGCAGCGTAGGGGGGGTCGCCGTAGGAAATGAGCAGTTCTTC,CASSVGGVAVGNEQFF
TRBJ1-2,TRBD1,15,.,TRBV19,TGTGCCAGTAGGCAGGCCCACCAGGGGGCCTATGGCTACACCTTC,CASRQAHQGAYGYTF
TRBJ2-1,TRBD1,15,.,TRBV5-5,TGTGCCAGCAGCTTGGAGGCAGGGGGCTACAATGAGCAGTTCTTC,CASSLEAGGYNEQFF
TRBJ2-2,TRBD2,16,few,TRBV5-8,TGTGCCAGCAGCTTCCCCGGGACTAGCGACACCGGGGAGCTGTTTTTT,CASSFPGTSDTGELFF
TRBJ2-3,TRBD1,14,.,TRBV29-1,TGCAGCGCTCAGACAGGGGGTAGCACAGATACGCAGTATTTT,CSAQTGGSTDTQYF
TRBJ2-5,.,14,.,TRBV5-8,TGTGCCAGCAGCTTAGGGGGGGTCCTAGAGACCCAGTACTTC,CASSLGGVLETQYF
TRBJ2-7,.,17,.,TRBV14,TGTGCCAGCAGCCAAGGTCCAAACCCCAGGACTACCTACGAGCAGTACTTC,CASSQGPNPRTTYEQYF
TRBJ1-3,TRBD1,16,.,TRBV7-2,TGTGCCAGCAGCCTCGAGGGGGCGGTCTCTGGAAACACCATATATTTT,CASSLEGAVSGNTIYF
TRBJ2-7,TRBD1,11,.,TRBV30,TGTGCCTGGGGGGACAGCTACGAGCAGTACTTC,CAWGDSYEQYF
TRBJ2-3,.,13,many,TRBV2,TGTGCCAGCAGTGGGGACTTCACAGATACGCAGTATTTT,CASSGDFTDTQYF
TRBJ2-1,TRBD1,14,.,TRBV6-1,TGTGCCAGCAGTGAAGGAGGGGGCTCAGATGAGCAGTTCTTC,CASSEGGGSDEQFF
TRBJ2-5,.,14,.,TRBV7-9,TGTGCCAGCAGCTTAGTCCAGGGCGAAGAGACCCAGTACTTC,CASSLVQGEETQYF
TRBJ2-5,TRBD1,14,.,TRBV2,TGTGCCAGCAGGTGGACAGGGGATCAAGAGACCCAGTACTTC,CASRWTGDQETQYF
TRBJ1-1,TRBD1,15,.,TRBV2,TGTGCCAGCAGTGTATCGGGACAGGCGAACACTGAAGCTTTCTTT,CASSVSGQANTEAFF
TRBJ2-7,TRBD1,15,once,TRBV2,TGTGCCAGCAGGTTTCCGGGACAGGGGCTGGGCGAGCAGTACTTC,CASRFPGQGLGEQYF
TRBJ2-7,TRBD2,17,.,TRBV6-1,TGTGCCAGCAGTGTGGTACTAGCGGGAGGGCCGGAGGACGAGCAGTACTTC,CASSVVLAGGPEDEQYF
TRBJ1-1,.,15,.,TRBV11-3,TGTGCCAGCAGCTCCCGGGGGGGGTTGAACACTGAAGCTTTCTTT,CASSSRGGLNTEAFF
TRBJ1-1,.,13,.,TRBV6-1,TGTGCCAGCAGCGCGGACAGTATACAGAGGGCTTTCTTT,CASSADSIQRAFF
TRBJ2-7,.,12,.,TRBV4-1,TGCGCCAGCAGCCAAGTTAGCTACGAGCAGTACTTC,CASSQVSYEQYF
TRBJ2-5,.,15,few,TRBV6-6,TGTGCCAGCAAGCCCATGGCGGGGTCACAAGAGACCCAGTACTTC,CASKPMAGSQETQYF
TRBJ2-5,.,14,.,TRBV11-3,TGTGCCAGCAGCTTAGAGGCAGCAGCGGAGACCCAGTACTTC,CASSLEAAAETQYF
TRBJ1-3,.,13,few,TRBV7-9,TGTGCCAGCAGCCTCACTGTTGGAAACACCATATATTTT,CASSLTVGNTIYF
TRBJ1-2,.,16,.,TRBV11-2,TGTGCCAGCAGCCAGTCCGAGGGGGTTTGGTACTATGGCTACACCTTC,CASSQSEGVWYYGYTF
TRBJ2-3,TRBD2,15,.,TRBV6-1,TGTGCCAGCAGTTCGACTAGCGGGAGGACAGATACGCAGTATTTT,CASSSTSGRTDTQYF
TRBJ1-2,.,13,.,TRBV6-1,TGTGCCAGCAGTGAAGCTGGCGGTTATGGCTACACCTTC,CASSEAGGYGYTF
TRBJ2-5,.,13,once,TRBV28,TGTGCCAGCAGCCCCACTAGAGAAGAGGCCCAGTACTTC,CASSPTREEAQYF
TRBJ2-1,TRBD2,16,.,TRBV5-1,TGCGCCAGCAGCGCAGGACTAGCGGGAGGGTATAATGAGCAGTTCTTC,CASSAGLAGGYNEQFF
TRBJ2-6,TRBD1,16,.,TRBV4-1,TGCGCCAGCAGCCAAGCAGGGGGCTCTGGGGCCAACGTCCTGACTTTC,CASSQAGGSGANVLTF
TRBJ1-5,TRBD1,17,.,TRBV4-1,TGCGCCAGCAGCCGGCTTGTAGGGGGCCTAACAAATCAGCCCCAGCATTTT,CASSRLVGGLTNQPQHF
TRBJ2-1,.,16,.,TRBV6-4,TGTGCCAGCAGTGACAAATGGCTAGCACCCTACAATGAGCAGTTCTTC,CASSDKWLAPYNEQFF
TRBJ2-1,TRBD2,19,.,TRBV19,TGTGCCAGTAGTATGGCTAGCGGGGGGTTAGTTAGAGCCTACAATGAGCAGTTCTTC,CASSMASGGLVRAYNEQFF
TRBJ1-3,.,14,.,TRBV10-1,TGCGCCCGCCGACCTGGGACTCAGGGTAACACCATATATTTT,CARRPGTQGNTIYF
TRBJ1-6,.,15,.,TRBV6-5,TGTGCCACTAAACGGGGGGGGCTAGGGGATTCACCCCTCCACTTT,CATKRGGLGDSPLHF
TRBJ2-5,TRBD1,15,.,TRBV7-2,TGTGCCAGCAGCTCCAGGGGGCGCGACATAGGGACCCAGTACTTC,CASSSRGRDIGTQYF
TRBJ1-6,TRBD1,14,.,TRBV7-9,TGTGCCAGCAGCGTCGGGACAGGGAATTCACCCCTCCACTTT,CASSVGTGNSPLHF
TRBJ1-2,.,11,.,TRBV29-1,TGCAGCGTTGAAGATAGGGGTGGCTACACCTTC,CSVEDRGGYTF
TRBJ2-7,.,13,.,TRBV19,TGTGCCACCTCGAGGGGGTTGACCTACGAGCAGTACTTC,CATSRGLTYEQYF
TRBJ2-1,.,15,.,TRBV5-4,TGTGCCAGCAGCTTGAGGGGAGGCAATTACAATGAGCAGTTCTTC,CASSLRGGNYNEQFF
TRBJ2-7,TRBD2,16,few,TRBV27,TGTGCCAGCAGTTACGAGACTAGCGGAAGCTCCTACGAGCAGTACTTC,CASSYETSGSSYEQYF
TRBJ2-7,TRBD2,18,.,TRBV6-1,TGTGCCAGCAGGGAAGTCTTCACTAGCGGAACCTCCTCCTACGAGCAGTACTTC,CASREVFTSGTSSYEQYF
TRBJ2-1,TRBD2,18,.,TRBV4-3,TGCGCCAGCAGCCAGAGCAGGGCGGGGGTGAGCTCCTACAATGAGCAATTCTTC,CASSQSRAGVSSYNEQFF
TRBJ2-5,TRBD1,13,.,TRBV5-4,TGTGCCAGCAGCTACCAGGGGGTAGAGACCCAGTACTTC,CASSYQGVETQYF
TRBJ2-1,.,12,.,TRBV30,TGTGCCTGGAGCGACACATCAGGTGAGCAGTTCTTC,CAWSDTSGEQFF
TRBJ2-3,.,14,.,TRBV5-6,TGTGCCAGCAGCCCGCGACGGGAACCAGATACGCAGTATTTT,CASSPRREPDTQYF
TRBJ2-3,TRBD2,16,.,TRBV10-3,TGTGCCACTGCGGGGGTCGACTCCGCTCCCACAGATACGCAGTATTTT,CATAGVDSAPTDTQYF
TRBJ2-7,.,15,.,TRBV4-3,TGCGCCAGCAGCCAAGATTTGGGGGCAGCCTACGAGCAGTACTTC,CASSQDLGAAYEQYF